The rows below give T cell receptor beta chains drawn from one sample of a study of early T cells in non-severe SARS-CoV-2 infection. From the 5' RACE reads, TCRdb called clonotypes with MiXCR, one entry per CDR3 protein. The table has 50,000 to 60,000 distinct CDR3 sequences, about an eighth seen once. Sample: whole blood. The receptor set was obtained from an adult who was a healthcare worker with PCR-confirmed SARS-CoV-2 infection or an uninfected control (not recorded which). CDR3s include the opening cysteine and the closing phenylalanine or tryptophan. A D gene is named only where the DNA matches it firmly. Clone size is given for some rows only: seen once, a few or many times, or a class if the clone is expanded.

clone_size d_call j_call v_call cdr3_aa cdr3_nt
few TRBD1 TRBJ2-1 TRBV20-1 CSASWTGRRNEQFF TGCAGTGCTAGTTGGACAGGACGTCGGAATGAGCAGTTCTTC
few - TRBJ1-2 TRBV6-5 CASRRTALTGYTF TGTGCCAGCAGAAGGACAGCCCTTACTGGCTACACCTTC
- TRBD1 TRBJ1-1 TRBV5-6 CASSPQGVFTEAFF TGTGCCAGCAGCCCTCAGGGGGTTTTCACTGAAGCTTTCTTT
many TRBD1 TRBJ2-5 TRBV3-1 CASSQDEGGLRTQYF TGTGCCAGCAGCCAAGACGAAGGGGGCCTGAGGACCCAGTACTTC
- TRBD1 TRBJ2-6 TRBV19 CASSSPGQSSGANVLTF TGTGCCAGTAGTTCCCCGGGACAGAGCTCTGGGGCCAACGTCCTGACTTTC
- - TRBJ1-3 TRBV6-6 CASSRTLEGNTIYF TGTGCCAGCAGTCGGACACTTGAAGGAAACACCATATATTTT
- - TRBJ1-2 TRBV19 CASSIRGLNYGYTF TGTGCCAGTAGTATCCGGGGACTGAACTATGGCTACACCTTC
few - TRBJ2-2 TRBV20-1 CSASRDKNTGELFF TGCAGTGCCAGTCGGGACAAGAACACCGGGGAGCTGTTTTTT
many - TRBJ1-5 TRBV25-1 CASSSTGNQPQHF TGTGCCAGCAGTTCAACAGGGAATCAGCCCCAGCATTTT
- - TRBJ2-5 TRBV6-6 CASSYRDGEETQYF TGTGCCAGCAGTTACCGGGACGGAGAAGAGACCCAGTACTTC
- TRBD1 TRBJ2-7 TRBV6-2/TRBV6-3 CASRYTQGAYEQYF TGTGCCAGCAGATACACCCAGGGGGCCTACGAGCAGTACTTC
many - TRBJ1-5 TRBV6-2/TRBV6-3 CASSYSAEQPQHF TGTGCCAGCAGTTACTCCGCGGAGCAGCCCCAGCATTTT
many - TRBJ2-6 TRBV4-2 CASSQDPPSGANVLTF TGTGCCAGCAGCCAAGATCCACCCTCTGGGGCCAACGTCCTGACTTTC
few - TRBJ1-5 TRBV10-3 CAISDSGDFQPQHF TGTGCCATCAGTGATTCAGGAGATTTTCAGCCCCAGCATTTT
many - TRBJ2-7 TRBV7-6 CASSLSPFSSYEQYF TGTGCCAGCAGCTTGAGTCCCTTCAGCTCCTACGAGCAGTACTTC
- - TRBJ2-3 TRBV9 CASSIAAMRSDTQYF TGTGCCAGCAGCATCGCGGCTATGCGTTCAGATACGCAGTATTTT
many TRBD1 TRBJ1-1 TRBV5-5 CASSSSGTGATEAFF TGTGCCAGCAGCTCCTCCGGGACAGGGGCCACTGAAGCTTTCTTT
few - TRBJ2-3 TRBV6-1 CASRGSTDTQYF TGTGCCAGCAGGGGTAGCACAGATACGCAGTATTTT
- TRBD1 TRBJ1-4 TRBV6-1 CASRTDRVVLKLFF TGTGCCAGCAGGACGGACAGGGTGGTTCTGAAACTGTTTTTT
few TRBD2 TRBJ2-5 TRBV2 CASWIAGHQETQYF TGTGCCAGCTGGATAGCGGGTCACCAAGAGACCCAGTACTTC
- TRBD1 TRBJ1-3 TRBV3-1 CASSRRTGGRNTIYF TGTGCCAGCAGCCGCAGGACAGGGGGCAGAAACACCATATATTTT
few - TRBJ1-2 TRBV19 CASSPRTLDYGYTF TGTGCCAGTAGTCCCCGGACCCTGGACTATGGCTACACCTTC
few - TRBJ2-5 TRBV6-1 CASSRSSETQYF TGTGCCAGCAGTAGGAGCAGTGAGACCCAGTACTTC
- TRBD1 TRBJ1-2 TRBV7-9 CASSLSPRDSIYGYTF TGTGCCAGCAGCCTTAGCCCCCGGGACAGTATTTATGGCTACACCTTC
- - TRBJ2-3 TRBV7-8 CASSLGAGGTNTQYF TGTGCCAGCAGCTTAGGAGCAGGGGGGACAAATACGCAGTATTTT
- TRBD1 TRBJ1-6 TRBV29-1 CSVVDRGNSPLHF TGCAGCGTTGTGGACAGGGGAAATTCACCCCTCCACTTT
- - TRBJ1-1 TRBV21-1 CASSLESNTGAFF TGTGCCAGCAGTTTAGAGTCGAACACTGGAGCTTTCTTT